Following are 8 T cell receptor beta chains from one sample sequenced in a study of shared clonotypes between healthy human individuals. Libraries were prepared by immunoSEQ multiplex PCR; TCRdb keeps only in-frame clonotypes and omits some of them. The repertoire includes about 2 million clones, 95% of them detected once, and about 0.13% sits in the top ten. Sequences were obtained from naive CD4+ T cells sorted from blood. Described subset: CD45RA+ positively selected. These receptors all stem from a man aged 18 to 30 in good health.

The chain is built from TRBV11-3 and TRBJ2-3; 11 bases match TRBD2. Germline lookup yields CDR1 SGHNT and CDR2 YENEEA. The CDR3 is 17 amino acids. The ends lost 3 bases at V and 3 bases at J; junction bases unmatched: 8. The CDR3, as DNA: TGTGCCAGCAGCTTTACTAGCGGGAGTAAGGGGACAGATACGCAGTATTTT. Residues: CASSFTSGSKGTDTQYF.

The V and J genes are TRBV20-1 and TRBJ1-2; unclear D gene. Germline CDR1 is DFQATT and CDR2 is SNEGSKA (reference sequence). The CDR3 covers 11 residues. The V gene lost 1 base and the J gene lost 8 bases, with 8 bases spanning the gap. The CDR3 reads CSARVLVGYTF. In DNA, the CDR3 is TGCAGTGCTAGAGTCCTCGTAGGCTACACCTTC.

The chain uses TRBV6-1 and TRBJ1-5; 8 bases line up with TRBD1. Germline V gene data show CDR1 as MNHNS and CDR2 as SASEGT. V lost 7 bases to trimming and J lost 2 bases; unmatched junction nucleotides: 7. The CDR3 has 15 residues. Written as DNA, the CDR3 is TGTGCCAGCATGCCTTTGACAGGGGGCAATCAGCCCCAGCATTTT. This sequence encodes CASMPLTGGNQPQHF.

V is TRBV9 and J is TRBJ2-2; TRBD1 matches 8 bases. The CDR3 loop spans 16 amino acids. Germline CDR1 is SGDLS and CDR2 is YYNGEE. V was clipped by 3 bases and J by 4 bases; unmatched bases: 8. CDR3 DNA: TGTGCCAGCAGCGGGGCAGGGGGCCCAGGCACCGGGGAGCTGTTTTTT. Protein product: CASSGAGGPGTGELFF.

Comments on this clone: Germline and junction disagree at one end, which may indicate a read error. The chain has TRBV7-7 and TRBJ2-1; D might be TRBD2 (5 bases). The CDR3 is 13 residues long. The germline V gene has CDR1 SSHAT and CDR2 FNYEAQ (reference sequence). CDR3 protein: CASSSSQTGEQFF. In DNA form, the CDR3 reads TGTGCTAGCAGCAGCAGTCAAACGGGAGAGCAGTTCTTC.

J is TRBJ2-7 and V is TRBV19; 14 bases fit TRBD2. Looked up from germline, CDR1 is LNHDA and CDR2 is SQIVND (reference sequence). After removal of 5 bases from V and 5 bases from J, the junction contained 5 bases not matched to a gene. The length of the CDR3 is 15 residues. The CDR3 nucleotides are TGTGCCAGTAGTGAGGGACTAGCGGGAGTCGACGAGCAGTACTTC. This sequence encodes CASSEGLAGVDEQYF.

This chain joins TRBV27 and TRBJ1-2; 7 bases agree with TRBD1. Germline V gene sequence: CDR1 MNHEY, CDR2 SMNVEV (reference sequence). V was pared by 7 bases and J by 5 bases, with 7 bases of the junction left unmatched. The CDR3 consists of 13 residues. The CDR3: CASKTGQEYGYTF. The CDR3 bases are TGTGCCAGCAAGACAGGACAGGAGTATGGCTACACCTTC.

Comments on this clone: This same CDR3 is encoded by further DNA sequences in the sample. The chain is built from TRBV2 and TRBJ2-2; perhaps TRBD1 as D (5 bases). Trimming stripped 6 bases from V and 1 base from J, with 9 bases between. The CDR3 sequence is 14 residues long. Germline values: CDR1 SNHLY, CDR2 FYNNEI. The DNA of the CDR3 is TGTGCCAGCAGCAGAGACAGGAACACCGGGGAGCTGTTTTTT. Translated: CASSRDRNTGELFF.